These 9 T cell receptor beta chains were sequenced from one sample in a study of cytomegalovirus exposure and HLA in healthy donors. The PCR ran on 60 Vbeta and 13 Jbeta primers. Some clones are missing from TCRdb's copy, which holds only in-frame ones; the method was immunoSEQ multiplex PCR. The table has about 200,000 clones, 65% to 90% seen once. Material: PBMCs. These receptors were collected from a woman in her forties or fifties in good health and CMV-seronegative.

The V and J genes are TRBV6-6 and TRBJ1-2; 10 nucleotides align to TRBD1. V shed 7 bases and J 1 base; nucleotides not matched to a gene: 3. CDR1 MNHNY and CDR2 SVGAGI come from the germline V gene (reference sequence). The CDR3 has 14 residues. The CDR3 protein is CASTWDRGNYGYTF. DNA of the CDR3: TGTGCCAGCACCTGGGACAGGGGTAACTATGGCTACACCTTC.

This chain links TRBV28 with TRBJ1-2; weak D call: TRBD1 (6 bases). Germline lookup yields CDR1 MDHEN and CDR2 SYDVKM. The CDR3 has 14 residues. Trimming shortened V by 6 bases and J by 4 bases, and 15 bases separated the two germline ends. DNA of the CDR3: TGTGCCAGCAGGAGGGGGGGGCCCGGCTATGGCTACACCTTC. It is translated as CASRRGGPGYGYTF.

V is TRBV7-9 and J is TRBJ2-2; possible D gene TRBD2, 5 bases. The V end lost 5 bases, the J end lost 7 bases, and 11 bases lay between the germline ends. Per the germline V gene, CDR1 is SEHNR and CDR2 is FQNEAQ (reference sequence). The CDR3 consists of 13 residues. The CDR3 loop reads CASSTRVVGELFF. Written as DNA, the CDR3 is TGTGCCAGCAGCACTAGGGTCGTCGGGGAGCTGTTTTTT.

The CDR3 spells CASSREETQYF. CDR3 DNA: TGTGCCAGCAGCCGTGAAGAGACCCAGTACTTC. The rearrangement uses TRBV7-9 and TRBJ2-5; D gene unclear. The germline gives CDR1 SEHNR, CDR2 FQNEAQ (reference sequence). This CDR3 region has 11 residues. The V gene lost 5 bases and the J gene lost 3 bases, with 4 bases spanning the gap.

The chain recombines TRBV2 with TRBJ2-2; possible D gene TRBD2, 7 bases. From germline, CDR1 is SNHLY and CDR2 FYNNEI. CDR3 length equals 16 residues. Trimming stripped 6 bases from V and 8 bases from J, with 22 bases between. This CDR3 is CASSGSSRGAGGELFF. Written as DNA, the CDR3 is TGTGCCAGCAGCGGCTCGTCACGGGGGGCAGGAGGGGAGCTGTTTTTT. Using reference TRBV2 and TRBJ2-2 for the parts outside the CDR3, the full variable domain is EPEVTQTPSHQVTQMGQEVILRCVPISNHLYFYWYRQILGQKVEFLVSFYNNEISEKSEIFDDQFSVERPDGSNFTLKIRSTKLEDSAMYFCASSGSSRGAGGELFFGEGSRLTVL.

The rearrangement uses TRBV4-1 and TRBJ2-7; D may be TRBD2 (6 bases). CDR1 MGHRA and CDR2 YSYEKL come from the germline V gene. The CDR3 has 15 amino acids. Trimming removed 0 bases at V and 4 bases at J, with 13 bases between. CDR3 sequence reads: CASSQDPPGRYEQYF. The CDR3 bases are TGCGCCAGCAGCCAAGACCCACCCGGGAGATACGAGCAGTACTTC.

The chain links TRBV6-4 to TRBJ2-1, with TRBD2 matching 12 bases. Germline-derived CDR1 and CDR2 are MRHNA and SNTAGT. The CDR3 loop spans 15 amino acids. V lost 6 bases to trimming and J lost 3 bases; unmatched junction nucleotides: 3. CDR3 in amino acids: CASSQTSGGYNEQFF. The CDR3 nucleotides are TGTGCCAGCAGCCAGACTAGCGGGGGCTACAATGAGCAGTTCTTC.

The CDR3 DNA sequence: TGTGCCAGCAGTTTAGATCTAGCGGGAGCCTCCTACGAGCAGTACTTC. The encoded protein is CASSLDLAGASYEQYF. The V and J genes are TRBV28 and TRBJ2-7; 10 bases fit TRBD2. The CDR3 sequence is 16 residues long. The V and J ends lost 2 bases and 0 bases, in that order; junction bases with no gene match: 4. CDR1 MDHEN and CDR2 SYDVKM come from the germline V gene.

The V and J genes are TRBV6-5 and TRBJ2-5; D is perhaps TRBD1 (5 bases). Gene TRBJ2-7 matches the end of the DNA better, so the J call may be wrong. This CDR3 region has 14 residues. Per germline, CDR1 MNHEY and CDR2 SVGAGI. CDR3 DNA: TGTGCCACCTTGACAGTCCGTAAGAGCTACGAGCAGTACTTC. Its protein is CATLTVRKSYEQYF.